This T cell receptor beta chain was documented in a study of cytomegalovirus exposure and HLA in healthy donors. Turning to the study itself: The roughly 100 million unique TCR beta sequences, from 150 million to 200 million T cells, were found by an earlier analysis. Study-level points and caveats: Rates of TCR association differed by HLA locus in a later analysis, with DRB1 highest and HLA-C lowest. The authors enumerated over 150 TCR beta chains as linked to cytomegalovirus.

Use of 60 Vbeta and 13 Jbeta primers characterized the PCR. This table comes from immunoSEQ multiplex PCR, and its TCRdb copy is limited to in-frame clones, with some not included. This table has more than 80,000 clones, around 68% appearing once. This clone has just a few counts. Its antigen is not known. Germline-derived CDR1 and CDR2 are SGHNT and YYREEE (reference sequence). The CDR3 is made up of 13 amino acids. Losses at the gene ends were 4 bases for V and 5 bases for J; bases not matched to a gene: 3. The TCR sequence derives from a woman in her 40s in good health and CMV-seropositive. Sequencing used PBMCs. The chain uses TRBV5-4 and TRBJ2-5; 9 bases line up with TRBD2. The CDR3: CASSPAGGETQYF. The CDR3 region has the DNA TGTGCCAGCAGCCCGGCGGGGGGGGAGACCCAGTACTTC.